A selection of T cell receptor beta chains follows, all from one sample in a study of technical replicates of blood from a few donors. Assay used: immunoSEQ multiplex PCR; TCRdb lists only in-frame clones, some missing. The repertoire consists of about 16,000 clones, with around nine tenths occurring once and the leading ten covering 10% to 15%. Specimen: PBMCs. Receptor source: a human donor in good health. Each CDR3 is given with its conserved first and last residue. D genes are given only for firm matches. Clone sizes are given selectively: once, few, many, or a class where the clone is expanded.

clone size	J gene	D gene	V gene	CDR3 DNA	CDR3 protein
.	TRBJ1-1	.	TRBV28	TGTGCCAGCGTCCGGCGGGACACTGAAGCTTTCTTT	CASVRRDTEAFF
.	TRBJ2-5	.	TRBV10-3	TGTGCCATCAGTGAGTCGACTACGAGGACCCAGTACTTC	CAISESTTRTQYF
.	TRBJ1-3	.	TRBV7-9	TGTGCCAGCAGCTTCAGAAACACCATATATTTT	CASSFRNTIYF
.	TRBJ2-5	.	TRBV6-1	TGTGCCAGCAGTGGGGACGCGGGGGAGACCCAGTACTTC	CASSGDAGETQYF
.	TRBJ1-2	TRBD1	TRBV19	TGTGCCAGTAGTAGAGGGACAGGGACGGAGTATGGCTACACCTTC	CASSRGTGTEYGYTF
.	TRBJ2-4	TRBD1	TRBV25-1	TGTGCCAGCAGTGCACCCGGGACAGCGAAAAACATTCAGTACTTC	CASSAPGTAKNIQYF
few	TRBJ1-2	.	TRBV25-1	TGTGCCAGCAGTGAATCCCAGGCTAACTATGGCTACACCTTC	CASSESQANYGYTF
.	TRBJ1-1	TRBD1	TRBV11-2	TGTGCCAGCAGCCTTACAGGGGTCGGGAACACTGAAGCTTTCTTT	CASSLTGVGNTEAFF
.	TRBJ2-1	.	TRBV10-2	TGCGCCAGCAGTGACGGGTCCGTGCGGTTCAACAATGAGCAGTTCTTC	CASSDGSVRFNNEQFF
once	TRBJ1-4	.	TRBV28	TGTGCCAGCAGGAACGTGGGTTTGGCGGCTCCCAATGAAAAACTGTTTTTT	CASRNVGLAAPNEKLFF
.	TRBJ1-5	.	TRBV27	TGTGCCAGCGGGGCCAGGATGAGGCCCCAGCATTTT	CASGARMRPQHF
.	TRBJ2-7	TRBD2	TRBV14	TGTGCCAGCAGCCGGGGACTAGCGGACGAGCAGTACTTC	CASSRGLADEQYF
few	TRBJ2-1	TRBD2	TRBV6-6	TGTGCCAGCAGCTCGCTAGCGGGGGCCGCCTACAATGAGCAGTTCTTC	CASSSLAGAAYNEQFF
.	TRBJ2-5	.	TRBV14	TGTGCCAGCAGCCAATGGGGAGACCAAGAGACCCAGTACTTC	CASSQWGDQETQYF
.	TRBJ2-7	.	TRBV2	TGTGCCAGCAGGGCCGGGGGTGGGTACGAGCAGTACTTC	CASRAGGGYEQYF
.	TRBJ2-3	TRBD2	TRBV10-2	TGCGCCAGCAGACGGCTAGCGGAAAGCACAGATACGCAGTATTTT	CASRRLAESTDTQYF
.	TRBJ1-3	TRBD1	TRBV18	TGTGCCAGCTCCCCCCTGGGGGACAGGAGAAACACCATATATTTT	CASSPLGDRRNTIYF
.	TRBJ1-2	TRBD1	TRBV19	TGTGCCAGTAGTATCGGAGGGACAGGGCGCTATGGCTACACCTTC	CASSIGGTGRYGYTF
.	TRBJ1-5	.	TRBV6-5	TGTGCCAGCAGCTCAAACACAAATCAGCCCCAGCATTTT	CASSSNTNQPQHF
.	TRBJ2-7	.	TRBV10-2	TGCGCCAGCAGTGAGCAGGGTAGCTACGAGCAGTACTTC	CASSEQGSYEQYF
.	TRBJ2-6	TRBD2	TRBV6-1	TGTGCCAGCAGTGAACGGGCGACTAGCGTAGCCTCTGGGGCCAACGTCCTGACTTTC	CASSERATSVASGANVLTF
.	TRBJ2-7	TRBD2	TRBV7-9	TGTGCCAGCAGCTGGGGGACTAGCGGGATCGAGCAGTACTTC	CASSWGTSGIEQYF
.	TRBJ1-2	.	TRBV11-2	TGTGCCAGCAGCTTAGGGGATCCCCTGAGCCAGAGACGGGGTGGCTACACCTTC	CASSLGDPLSQRRGGYTF
.	TRBJ1-2	TRBD1	TRBV7-2	TGTGCCAGCAGCTTAGCCGACAGGGGGCATTATGGCTACACCTTC	CASSLADRGHYGYTF
.	TRBJ2-2	.	TRBV28	TGTGCCAGCAGTGGGACAACTACGAACACCGGGGAGCTGTTTTTT	CASSGTTTNTGELFF
.	TRBJ2-3	TRBD1	TRBV6-1	TGTGCCAGCAGTGAATGGTTCGGACAGGGGTCAGATACGCAGTATTTT	CASSEWFGQGSDTQYF
.	TRBJ2-7	TRBD2	TRBV27	TGTGCCAGCAGTTTAATCCTCGGCGGGAGCGGTACTGGAGAGCAGTACTTC	CASSLILGGSGTGEQYF
.	TRBJ2-6	.	TRBV7-9	TGTGCCAGCAGCTCCTCTAACTCTGGGGCCAACGTCCTGACTTTC	CASSSSNSGANVLTF
.	TRBJ2-1	TRBD2	TRBV10-3	TGTGCCATCAGTGAGTCCAGCGGGAGGGGGGGTGAGCAGTTCTTC	CAISESSGRGGEQFF
once	TRBJ2-3	TRBD2	TRBV11-3	TGTGCCAGCAGCTTAGATCCTAGCGGGGGCACAGATACGCAGTATTTT	CASSLDPSGGTDTQYF
.	TRBJ1-5	.	TRBV28	TGTGCCAGCAGTGTAAATAGCAATCAGCCCCAGCATTTT	CASSVNSNQPQHF
.	TRBJ2-2	TRBD2	TRBV6-4	TGTGCCAGCAGAGGACTAGCGGGGAACACCGGGGAGCTGTTTTTT	CASRGLAGNTGELFF
.	TRBJ2-3	TRBD2	TRBV25-1	TGTGCCAGCAGTGCCAGACTAGCCTCCTCCGAGTATTTT	CASSARLASSEYF
.	TRBJ1-1	.	TRBV14	TGTGCCAGCAGCCAAGTTGCAGGGGCGGGCACTGAAGCTTTCTTT	CASSQVAGAGTEAFF
.	TRBJ1-2	.	TRBV5-8	TGTGCCAGCAGCTTCGGAATGGAACACAGCTATGGCTACACCTTC	CASSFGMEHSYGYTF
.	TRBJ2-7	TRBD2	TRBV4-2	TGTGCCAGCAGCCATCCTCAGGGGACTAGCGGCTACGAGCAGTACTTC	CASSHPQGTSGYEQYF
.	TRBJ2-2	TRBD2	TRBV2	TGTGCCAGCAGCGGACTAGCCCCGAACACCGGGGAGCTGTTTTTT	CASSGLAPNTGELFF
.	TRBJ1-1	.	TRBV28	TGTGCCAGCAGTTTAGCGGATATGAACACTGAAGCTTTCTTT	CASSLADMNTEAFF
.	TRBJ2-7	TRBD2	TRBV6-1	TGTGCCAGCAGTGAGGGACTAGCGGGTACCTACGAGCAGTACTTC	CASSEGLAGTYEQYF
.	TRBJ2-1	.	TRBV2	TGTGCCAGCAGCCTAAATTACAATGAGCAGTTCTTC	CASSLNYNEQFF
.	TRBJ2-1	TRBD1	TRBV27	TGTGCCAGCAGTTTTACAGGGGGGACCTACAATGAGCAGTTCTTC	CASSFTGGTYNEQFF
once	TRBJ2-3	.	TRBV20-1	TGCAGACCGGGAGTCGCAGATACGCAGTATTTT	CRPGVADTQYF
.	TRBJ2-3	.	TRBV12-5	TGTGCTAGTGGTCCAGGGGTTGGGTACACAGATACGCAGTATTTT	CASGPGVGYTDTQYF
.	TRBJ2-7	.	TRBV28	TGTGCCAGCAGTTTATTAGGACAGTTCGCCACCTACGAGCAGTACTTC	CASSLLGQFATYEQYF
once	TRBJ2-7	.	TRBV30	TGTGCCTGGAGCCCCGGGTCCGCCTACGAGCAGTACTTC	CAWSPGSAYEQYF
once	TRBJ1-5	.	TRBV9	TGTGCCAGCAGCGTAGGGGGGGATAGGAATCAGCCCCAGCATTTT	CASSVGGDRNQPQHF
once	TRBJ2-1	TRBD1	TRBV27	TGTGCCAGGGGACAGGGGGCCGATGAGCAGTTCTTC	CARGQGADEQFF
.	TRBJ1-5	TRBD1	TRBV28	TGTGCCAGCAGTTTACCCGGGACAGGGTTTTATCAGCCCCAGCATTTT	CASSLPGTGFYQPQHF
.	TRBJ2-1	.	TRBV6-5	TGTGCCAGCAGTTTGTTAGCGGACAATGAGCAGTTCTTC	CASSLLADNEQFF
few	TRBJ2-1	.	TRBV6-1	TGTGCCAGCAGTGAATACGGGGGCTCCTACAATGAGCAGTTCTTC	CASSEYGGSYNEQFF
few	TRBJ1-1	.	TRBV19	TGTGCCAGTAGTATAGGGGGAGCCCGTGATTCGAACACTGAAGCTTTCTTT	CASSIGGARDSNTEAFF
.	TRBJ2-1	TRBD2	TRBV10-3	TGTGCCATCAGTGAGTGGGAGCGGGAGGGATCACAGTTCTTC	CAISEWEREGSQFF
.	TRBJ2-2	TRBD1	TRBV28	TGTGCCAGCACGGGGACAGGTCTTACGCGGGAGCTGTTTTTT	CASTGTGLTRELFF
.	TRBJ2-2	.	TRBV11-3	TGTGCCAGCAGCCTCACAGGCACCGGGGAGCTGTTTTTT	CASSLTGTGELFF
.	TRBJ1-1	.	TRBV19	TGTGCCAGTAGTGGGCAGGGGTCTAGTGGAGCTTTCTTT	CASSGQGSSGAFF
.	TRBJ2-7	TRBD1	TRBV25-1	TGTGCCAGCAATGGGGGGACAGGGGTTTATCACGAGCAGTACTTC	CASNGGTGVYHEQYF
.	TRBJ2-3	.	TRBV5-1	TGCGCCAGCAGCCTAATACTAGATCGGGCAGATACGCAGTATTTT	CASSLILDRADTQYF
.	TRBJ2-7	.	TRBV4-2	TGTGCCAGCAGCCAAGAGTGGCGGGATACGGTCTACGAGCAGTACTTC	CASSQEWRDTVYEQYF